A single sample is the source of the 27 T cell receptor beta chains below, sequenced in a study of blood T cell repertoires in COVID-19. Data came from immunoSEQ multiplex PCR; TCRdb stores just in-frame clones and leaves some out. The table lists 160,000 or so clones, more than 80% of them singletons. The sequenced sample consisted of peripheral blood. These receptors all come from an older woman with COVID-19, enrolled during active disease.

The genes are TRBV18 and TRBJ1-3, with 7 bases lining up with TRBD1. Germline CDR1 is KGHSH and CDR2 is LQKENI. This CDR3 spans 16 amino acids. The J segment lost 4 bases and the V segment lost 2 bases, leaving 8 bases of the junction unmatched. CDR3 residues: CASSPNLAGQGNTIYF. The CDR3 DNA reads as TGTGCCAGCTCACCAAATCTTGCGGGACAGGGAAACACCATATATTTT. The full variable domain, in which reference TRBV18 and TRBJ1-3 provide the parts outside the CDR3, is NAGVMQNPRHLVRRRGQEARLRCSPMKGHSHVYWYRQLPEEGLKFMVYLQKENIIDESGMPKERFSAEFPKEGPSILRIQQVVRGDSAAYFCASSPNLAGQGNTIYFGEGSWLTVV.

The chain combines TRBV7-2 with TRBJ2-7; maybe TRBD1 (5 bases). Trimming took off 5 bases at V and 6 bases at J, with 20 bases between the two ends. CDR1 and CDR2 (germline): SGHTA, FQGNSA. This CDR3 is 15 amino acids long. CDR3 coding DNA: TGTGCCAGCAGCCCTGGAACAGGCGTCTGGTTCGAGCAGTACTTC. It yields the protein CASSPGTGVWFEQYF.

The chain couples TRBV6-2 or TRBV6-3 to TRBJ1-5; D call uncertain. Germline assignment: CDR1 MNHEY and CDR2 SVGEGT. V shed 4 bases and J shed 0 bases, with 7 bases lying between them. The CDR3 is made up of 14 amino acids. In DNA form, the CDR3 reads TGTGCCAGCAGTTCGACTGATAGCAATCAGCCCCAGCATTTT. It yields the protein CASSSTDSNQPQHF.

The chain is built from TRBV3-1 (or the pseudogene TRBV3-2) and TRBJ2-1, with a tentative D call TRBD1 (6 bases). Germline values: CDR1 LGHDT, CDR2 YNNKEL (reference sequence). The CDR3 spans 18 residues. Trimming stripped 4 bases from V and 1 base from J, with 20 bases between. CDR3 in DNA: TGTGCCAGCAGCCCTACCCCCTACCTCAGGGGTTCCTACAATGAGCAGTTCTTC. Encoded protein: CASSPTPYLRGSYNEQFF.

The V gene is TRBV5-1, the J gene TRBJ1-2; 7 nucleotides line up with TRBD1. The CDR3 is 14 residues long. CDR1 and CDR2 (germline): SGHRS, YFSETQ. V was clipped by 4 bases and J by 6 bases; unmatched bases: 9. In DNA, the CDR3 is TGCGCCAGCAGCAGACAGGGACAGTCGGATGGCTACACCTTC. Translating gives CASSRQGQSDGYTF.

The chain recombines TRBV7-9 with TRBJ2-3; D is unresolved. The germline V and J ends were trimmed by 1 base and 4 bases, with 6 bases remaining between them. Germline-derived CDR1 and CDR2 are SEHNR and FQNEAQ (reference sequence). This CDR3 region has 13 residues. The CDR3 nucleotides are TGTGCCAGCAGCTTAGACCGGTCAGATACGCAGTATTTT. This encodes CASSLDRSDTQYF.

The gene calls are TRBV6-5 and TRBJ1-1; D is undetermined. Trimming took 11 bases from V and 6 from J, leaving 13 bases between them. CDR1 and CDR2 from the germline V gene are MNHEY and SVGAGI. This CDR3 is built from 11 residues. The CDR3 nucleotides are TGTGCCCACCGACGGGAACCTGAAGCTTTCTTT. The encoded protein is CAHRREPEAFF.

Here the CDR3 reads CASSVGNLRGMGQYYGYTF. In DNA form, the CDR3 reads TGTGCCAGCAGCGTAGGGAATTTAAGAGGGATGGGACAGTACTATGGCTACACCTTC. The V call is TRBV9, the J call TRBJ1-2; the match to TRBD1 covers 7 bases. CDR3 length: 19 residues. The trim removed 0 bases at V and 3 bases at J, leaving 17 bases unmatched. Germline V gene sequence: CDR1 SGDLS, CDR2 YYNGEE.

The CDR3 DNA sequence: TGTGCCAGCAGTTTAGGACAGACCTACGAGCAGTACTTC. It yields the protein CASSLGQTYEQYF. The rearrangement links TRBV27 to TRBJ2-7, with D possibly being TRBD1 (6 bases). The V end was cut by 2 bases, the J end by 2 bases, with 7 bases between. The CDR3 length is 13 residues. Germline CDR1 MNHEY, CDR2 SMNVEV (reference sequence).

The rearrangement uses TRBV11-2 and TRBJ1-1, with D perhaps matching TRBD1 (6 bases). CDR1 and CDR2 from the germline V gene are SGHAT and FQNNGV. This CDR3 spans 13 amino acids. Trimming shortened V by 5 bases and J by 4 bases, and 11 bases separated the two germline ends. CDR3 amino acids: CASSATGFTEAFF. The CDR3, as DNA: TGTGCCAGCAGCGCAACAGGGTTCACTGAAGCTTTCTTT.

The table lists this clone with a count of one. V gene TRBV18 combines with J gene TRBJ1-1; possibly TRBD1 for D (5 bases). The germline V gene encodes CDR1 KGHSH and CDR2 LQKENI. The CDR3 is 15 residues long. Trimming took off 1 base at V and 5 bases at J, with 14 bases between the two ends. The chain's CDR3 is CASSPLAGTGTEAFF. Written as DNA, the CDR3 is TGTGCCAGCTCACCACTTGCGGGGACCGGGACTGAAGCTTTCTTT.

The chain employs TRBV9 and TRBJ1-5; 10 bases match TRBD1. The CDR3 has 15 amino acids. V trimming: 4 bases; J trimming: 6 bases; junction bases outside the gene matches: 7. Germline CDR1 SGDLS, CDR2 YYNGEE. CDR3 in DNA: TGTGCCAGCAGCCCCGGGGACAGGGGAGGTCAGCCCCAGCATTTT. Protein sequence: CASSPGDRGGQPQHF. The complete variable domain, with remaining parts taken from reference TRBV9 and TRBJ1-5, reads DSGVTQTPKHLITATGQRVTLRCSPRSGDLSVYWYQQSLDQGLQFLIQYYNGEERAKGNILERFSAQQFPDLHSELNLSSLELGDSALYFCASSPGDRGGQPQHFGDGTRLSIL.

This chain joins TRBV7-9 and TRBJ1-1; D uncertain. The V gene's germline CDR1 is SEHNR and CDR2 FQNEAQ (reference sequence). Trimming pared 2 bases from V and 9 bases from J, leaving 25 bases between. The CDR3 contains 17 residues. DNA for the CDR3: TGTGCCAGCAGCTTAAAGTCGGGAGTAACGGGCGGGTTGCAAGCTTTCTTT. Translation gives CASSLKSGVTGGLQAFF.

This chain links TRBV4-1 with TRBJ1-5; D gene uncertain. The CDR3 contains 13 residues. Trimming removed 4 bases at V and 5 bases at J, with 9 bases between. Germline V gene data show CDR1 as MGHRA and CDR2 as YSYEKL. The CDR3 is CASSRALDQPQHF. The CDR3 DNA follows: TGCGCCAGCAGCCGCGCCCTAGATCAGCCCCAGCATTTT.

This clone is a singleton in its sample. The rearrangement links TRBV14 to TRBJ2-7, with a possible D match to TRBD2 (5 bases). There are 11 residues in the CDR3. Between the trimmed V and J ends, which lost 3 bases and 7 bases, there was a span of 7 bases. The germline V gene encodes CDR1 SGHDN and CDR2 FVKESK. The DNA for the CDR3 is TGTGCCAGCAGCCATTCGGGGGAGCAGTACTTC. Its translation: CASSHSGEQYF.

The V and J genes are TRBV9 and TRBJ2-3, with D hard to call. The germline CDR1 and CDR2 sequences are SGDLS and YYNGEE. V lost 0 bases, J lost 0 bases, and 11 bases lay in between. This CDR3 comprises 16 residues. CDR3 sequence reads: CASSVGTVTSTDTQYF. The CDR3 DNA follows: TGTGCCAGCAGCGTAGGAACAGTTACTAGCACAGATACGCAGTATTTT. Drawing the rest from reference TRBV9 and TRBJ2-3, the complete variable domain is DSGVTQTPKHLITATGQRVTLRCSPRSGDLSVYWYQQSLDQGLQFLIQYYNGEERAKGNILERFSAQQFPDLHSELNLSSLELGDSALYFCASSVGTVTSTDTQYFGPGTRLTVL.

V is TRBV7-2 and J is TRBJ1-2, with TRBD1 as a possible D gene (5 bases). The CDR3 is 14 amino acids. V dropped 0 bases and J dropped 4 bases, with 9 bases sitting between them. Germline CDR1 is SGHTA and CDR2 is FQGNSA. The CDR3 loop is CASSLAGLFYGYTF. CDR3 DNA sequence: TGTGCCAGCAGCTTAGCGGGACTCTTCTATGGCTACACCTTC.

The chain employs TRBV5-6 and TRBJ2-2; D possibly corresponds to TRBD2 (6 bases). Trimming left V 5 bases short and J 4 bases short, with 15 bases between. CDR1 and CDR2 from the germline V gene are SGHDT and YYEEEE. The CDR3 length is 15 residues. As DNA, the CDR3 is TGTGCCAGCAGGGGGGGTTTACGGAGCACCGGGGAGCTGTTTTTT. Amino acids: CASRGGLRSTGELFF.

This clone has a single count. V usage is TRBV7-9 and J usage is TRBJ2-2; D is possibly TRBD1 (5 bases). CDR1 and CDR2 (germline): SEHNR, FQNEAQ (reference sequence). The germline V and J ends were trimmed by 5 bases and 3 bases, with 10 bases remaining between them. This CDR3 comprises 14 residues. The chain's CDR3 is CASSPQGYTGELFF. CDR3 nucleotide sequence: TGTGCCAGCAGCCCCCAGGGCTACACCGGGGAGCTGTTTTTT.

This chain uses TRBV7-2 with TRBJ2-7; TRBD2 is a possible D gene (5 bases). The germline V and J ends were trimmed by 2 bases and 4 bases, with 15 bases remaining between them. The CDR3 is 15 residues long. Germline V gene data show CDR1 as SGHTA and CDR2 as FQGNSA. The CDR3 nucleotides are TGTGCCAGCAGCTTACGTCCGGCGAGAGGGTACGAGCAGTACTTC. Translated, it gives CASSLRPARGYEQYF.

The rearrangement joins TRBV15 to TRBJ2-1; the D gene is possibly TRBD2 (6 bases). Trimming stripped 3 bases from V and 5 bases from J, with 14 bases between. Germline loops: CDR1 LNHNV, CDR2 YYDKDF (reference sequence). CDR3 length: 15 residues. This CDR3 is CATSSWGLDNNEQFF. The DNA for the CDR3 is TGTGCCACCAGCAGTTGGGGACTGGATAACAATGAGCAGTTCTTC.

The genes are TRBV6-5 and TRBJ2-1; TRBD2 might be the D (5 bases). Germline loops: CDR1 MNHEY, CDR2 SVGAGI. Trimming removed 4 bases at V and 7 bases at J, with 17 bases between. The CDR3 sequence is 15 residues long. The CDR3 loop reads CASSLGPGVHNEQFF. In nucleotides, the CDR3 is TGTGCCAGCAGTTTGGGCCCCGGGGTTCATAATGAGCAGTTCTTC.

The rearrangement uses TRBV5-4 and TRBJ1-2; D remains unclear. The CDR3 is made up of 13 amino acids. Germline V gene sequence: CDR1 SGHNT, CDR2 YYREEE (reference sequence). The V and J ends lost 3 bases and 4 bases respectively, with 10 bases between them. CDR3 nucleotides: TGTGCCAGCAGCTGGATGGACTCCTATGGCTACACCTTC. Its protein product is CASSWMDSYGYTF. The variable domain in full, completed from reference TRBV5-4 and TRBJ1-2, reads ETGVTQSPTHLIKTRGQQVTLRCSSQSGHNTVSWYQQALGQGPQFIFQYYREEENGRGNFPPRFSGLQFPNYSSELNVNALELDDSALYLCASSWMDSYGYTFGSGTRLTVV.

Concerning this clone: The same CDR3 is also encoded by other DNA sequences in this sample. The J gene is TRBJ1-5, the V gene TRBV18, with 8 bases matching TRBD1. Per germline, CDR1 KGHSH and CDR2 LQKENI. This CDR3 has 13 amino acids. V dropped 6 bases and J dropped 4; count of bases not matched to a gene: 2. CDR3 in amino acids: CASSGQGNQPQHF. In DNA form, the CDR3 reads TGTGCCAGCTCCGGACAGGGTAATCAGCCCCAGCATTTT.

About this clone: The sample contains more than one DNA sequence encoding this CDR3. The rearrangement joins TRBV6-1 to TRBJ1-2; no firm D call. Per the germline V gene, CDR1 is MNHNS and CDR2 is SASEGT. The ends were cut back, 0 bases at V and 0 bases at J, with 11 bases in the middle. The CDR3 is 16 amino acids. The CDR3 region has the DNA TGTGCCAGCAGTGAAGCGCTCCGGGGAGCTAACTATGGCTACACCTTC. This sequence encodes CASSEALRGANYGYTF.

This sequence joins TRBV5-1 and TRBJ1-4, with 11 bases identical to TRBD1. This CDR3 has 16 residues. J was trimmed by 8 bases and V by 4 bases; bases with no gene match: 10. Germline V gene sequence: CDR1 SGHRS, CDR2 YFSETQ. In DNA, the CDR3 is TGCGCCAGCAGCCGCTCCGGGACAGGGGGGGTAGAAAAACTGTTTTTT. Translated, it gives CASSRSGTGGVEKLFF.

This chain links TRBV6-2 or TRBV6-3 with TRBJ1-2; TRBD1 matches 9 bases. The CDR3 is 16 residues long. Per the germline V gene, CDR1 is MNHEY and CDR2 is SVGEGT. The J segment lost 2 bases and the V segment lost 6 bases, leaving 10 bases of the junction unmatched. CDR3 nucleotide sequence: TGTGCCAGCAGCTTGATGAGGACAGGGGTAAACTATGGCTACACCTTC. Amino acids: CASSLMRTGVNYGYTF.